This TCR beta chain emerged from a study of shared clonotypes between healthy human individuals. The CDR3 runs to 14 residues. Trimming cost V 2 bases and J 0 bases, with 5 bases left between them. The V gene's germline CDR1 is GTSNPN and CDR2 SVGIG (reference sequence). The protocol was immunoSEQ multiplex PCR, while the TCRdb copy is restricted to in-frame clones and leaves out a portion. The table lists over a million clones, roughly 97% of them singletons, with 1.2% in the top ten. This sequence originates from a young man in good health. Specimen: naive CD4+ T cells sorted from blood. Subset defined: CD45RA+ positively selected. The V and J genes are TRBV30 and TRBJ2-6; D is uncertain. CDR3 coding DNA: TGTGCCTGGAGTCAAAACTCTGGGGCCAACGTCCTGACTTTC. Amino acid sequence: CAWSQNSGANVLTF.